The 32 T cell receptor beta chains presented below share a single source sample, sequenced in a study of CD8 T cells in ankylosing spondylitis. TCRdb ran MiXCR on the 5' RACE reads and lists one entry per CDR3 protein. The sample has fewer than 550,000 distinct CDR3 sequences, roughly 5.2% seen once; the top ten hold 3% to 4.5%. Study findings and constraints: What seemed typical of ankylosing spondylitis blood was a TCR beta motif built from several highly homologous variants.

These receptors have no known antigen. Sequenced material: blood, either unsorted or a sorted T cell fraction (not recorded which). The receptor set was obtained from a male donor with ankylosing spondylitis.

The chain is built from TRBV18 and TRBJ1-1; a weak D match, TRBD1 (5 bases). V was shortened by 3 bases and J by 8 bases, with 10 bases between the two germline ends. The CDR3 spans 12 residues. CDR1 is KGHSH and CDR2 is LQKENI in the germline V gene. CDR3 coding DNA: TGTGCCAGCTCACCCCAACGGGGCGAAGCTTTCTTT. This encodes CASSPQRGEAFF. Together with reference TRBV18 and TRBJ1-1, the CDR3 gives the full variable domain: NAGVMQNPRHLVRRRGQEARLRCSPMKGHSHVYWYRQLPEEGLKFMVYLQKENIIDESGMPKERFSAEFPKEGPSILRIQQVVRGDSAAYFCASSPQRGEAFFGQGTRLTVV.

There are many counts of this clonotype. The chain combines TRBV10-3 with TRBJ2-1, with TRBD1 identical over 8 bases. Germline loops: CDR1 ENHRY, CDR2 SYGVKD. With 10 bases clipped from V and 5 bases from J, the junction kept 16 bases outside the gene matches. The CDR3 runs to 16 residues. In DNA form, the CDR3 reads TGTGCCACCCTCAGCCCCTCGGACAGGGAACACAATGAGCAGTTCTTC. Translated: CATLSPSDREHNEQFF.

In its sample, this clonotype was seen many times. The CDR3 spells CASQTGGGETQYF. CDR3 in DNA: TGTGCCAGCCAGACAGGGGGTGGAGAGACCCAGTACTTC. The J gene is TRBJ2-5, the V gene TRBV10-3; TRBD1 matches 9 bases. After removal of 10 bases from V and 4 bases from J, the junction contained 7 bases not matched to a gene. CDR3 length: 13 residues. Germline V gene lookup returns CDR1 ENHRY and CDR2 SYGVKD.

At least ten counts were recorded for this clonotype. CDR3 loop: CASSPGDNNQPQHF. Here the CDR3 DNA reads TGTGCCAGCAGCCCCGGGGACAACAATCAGCCCCAGCATTTT. The V call is TRBV7-6, the J call TRBJ1-5; tentative D call: TRBD1 (6 bases). The CDR3 has 14 amino acids. Trimming shortened V by 5 bases and J by 3 bases, and 11 bases separated the two germline ends. Germline V gene sequence: CDR1 SGHVS, CDR2 FNYEAQ.

Many counts were recorded for this clonotype. The chain joins TRBV7-9 to TRBJ2-7; possibly TRBD2 for D (5 bases). Germline lookup yields CDR1 SEHNR and CDR2 FQNEAQ (reference sequence). This CDR3 has 13 amino acids. The V end was cut by 1 base, the J end by 6 bases, with 10 bases between. This chain's CDR3 is CASSLGSDSEQYF. The CDR3 bases are TGTGCCAGCAGCTTAGGGTCGGACTCCGAGCAGTACTTC. The entire variable domain, with the rest obtained from reference TRBV7-9 and TRBJ2-7, is as follows: DTGVSQNPRHKITKRGQNVTFRCDPISEHNRLYWYRQTLGQGPEFLTYFQNEAQLEKSRLLSDRFSAERPKGSFSTLEIQRTEQGDSAMYLCASSLGSDSEQYFGPGTRLTVT.

This clonotype was observed at least ten times. The rearrangement uses TRBV20-1 and TRBJ2-3; 8 bases are a match to TRBD2. The trim removed 3 bases at V and 5 bases at J, leaving 4 bases unmatched. There are 13 residues in the CDR3. In germline, CDR1 is DFQATT, CDR2 SNEGSKA (reference sequence). The CDR3 loop is CSASHTSGDTQYF. DNA for the CDR3: TGCAGTGCTAGCCACACTAGCGGAGATACGCAGTATTTT.

This clonotype was counted many times. V and J are TRBV5-1 and TRBJ2-1, with TRBD2 matching 7 bases. CDR1 is SGHRS and CDR2 is YFSETQ in the germline V gene. The CDR3 runs to 15 residues. V lost 4 bases, J lost 0 bases, and 4 bases stayed unmatched. CDR3 region: CASSDTGGSYNEQFF. The CDR3 DNA is TGCGCCAGCAGCGACACGGGGGGCTCCTACAATGAGCAGTTCTTC.

This clonotype was detected many times. The rearrangement joins TRBV20-1 to TRBJ1-5; D perhaps matches TRBD1 (5 bases). Per the germline V gene, CDR1 is DFQATT and CDR2 is SNEGSKA (reference sequence). The CDR3 extends over 15 amino acids. V lost 0 bases, J lost 2 bases, and 11 bases lay in between. CDR3 nucleotides: TGCAGTGCTAGAGATGCCAGGGTGGGCAATCAGCCCCAGCATTTT. Amino acids: CSARDARVGNQPQHF.

There are many counts of this clonotype. V and J are TRBV5-6 and TRBJ2-5; possibly TRBD1 or TRBD2 for D (5 bases each). The germline gives CDR1 SGHDT, CDR2 YYEEEE. This CDR3 region has 15 residues. The germline V and J ends were trimmed by 4 bases and 0 bases, with 13 bases remaining between them. In DNA form, the CDR3 reads TGTGCCAGCAGCCTGGGTTGGGGGAACCAAGAGACCCAGTACTTC. Encoded protein: CASSLGWGNQETQYF.

This clonotype was picked up many times. The J gene is TRBJ1-2, the V gene TRBV7-2; possibly TRBD1 for D (5 bases). Germline V gene lookup returns CDR1 SGHTA and CDR2 FQGNSA. This CDR3 is built from 15 residues. V shed 1 base and J shed 8 bases, with 17 bases lying between them. DNA for the CDR3: TGTGCCAGCAGCTTAGGAGGCCCGCAGGGCTGGGGCTACACCTTC. Translating it yields CASSLGGPQGWGYTF.

CDR3 DNA sequence: TGCAGTGCTGGACCCCCCGCCCCCTACTACGAGCAGTACTTC. Translated: CSAGPPAPYYEQYF. The gene calls are TRBV20-1 and TRBJ2-7; no reliable D call. V was trimmed by 5 bases and J by 3 bases, leaving 17 bases between them. Germline CDR1 and CDR2: DFQATT and SNEGSKA (reference sequence). The length of the CDR3 is 14 residues.

This clonotype was counted many times. The gene calls are TRBV5-6 and TRBJ1-5; 8 bases line up with TRBD1. The CDR3 covers 13 residues. V lost 2 bases to trimming and J lost 6 bases; unmatched junction nucleotides: 1. From germline, CDR1 is SGHDT and CDR2 YYEEEE. The DNA for the CDR3 is TGTGCCAGCAGCTTCCAGGGGGCTCAGCCCCAGCATTTT. Its translation: CASSFQGAQPQHF.

Ten or more counts support this clonotype. The J gene is TRBJ1-1, the V gene TRBV29-1; 8 bases match TRBD1. The CDR3 has 12 amino acids. The ends lost 6 bases at V and 9 bases at J; junction bases unmatched: 9. CDR1 is SQVTM and CDR2 is ANQGSEA in the germline V gene. The CDR3 bases are TGCAGCGTGCGACCGGGACAGGCGAAAGCTTTCTTT. Translated: CSVRPGQAKAFF.

This clonotype appeared many times. V and J are TRBV7-2 and TRBJ2-5, with a possible D match to TRBD2 (6 bases). This CDR3 has 13 amino acids. The germline V gene encodes CDR1 SGHTA and CDR2 FQGNSA. Trimming took off 3 bases at V and 4 bases at J, with 9 bases between the two ends. CDR3 loop: CASSFTAGETQYF. CDR3 bases: TGTGCCAGCAGCTTCACAGCGGGAGAGACCCAGTACTTC.

V is TRBV18 and J is TRBJ1-5, with 7 bases that match TRBD1. The J segment lost 5 bases and the V segment lost 2 bases, leaving 6 bases of the junction unmatched. Germline V CDR1 and CDR2: KGHSH, LQKENI. This CDR3 is 15 amino acids long. Written as DNA, the CDR3 is TGTGCCAGCTCACCAGGCAGGGGGTTATATCAGCCCCAGCATTTT. Its translation is CASSPGRGLYQPQHF.

Many counts were recorded for this clonotype. This chain uses TRBV27 with TRBJ2-7, with TRBD1 matching 9 bases. With V trimmed by 4 bases and J by 6 bases, 7 bases remained unmatched. The germline V gene encodes CDR1 MNHEY and CDR2 SMNVEV (reference sequence). The CDR3 loop spans 14 amino acids. CDR3 in amino acids: CASSSRDRDIEQYF. The CDR3, as DNA: TGTGCCAGCAGTTCCCGGGACAGGGATATCGAGCAGTACTTC.

This clonotype was seen at least ten times. The genes are TRBV2 and TRBJ1-1, with TRBD1 as a possible D gene (5 bases). The germline V gene encodes CDR1 SNHLY and CDR2 FYNNEI. There are 14 residues in the CDR3. Trimming removed 6 bases at V and 1 base at J, with 12 bases between. The CDR3 region has the DNA TGTGCCAGCAGGTCAGGGATCCGGAACACTGAAGCTTTCTTT. Translation gives CASRSGIRNTEAFF.

This clonotype was seen a few times. The chain carries TRBV5-1 and TRBJ2-2; TRBD1 matches at 7 bases. V shed 4 bases, J shed 2 bases, and the junction held 5 bases outside the gene matches. The CDR3 is 15 residues long. Germline V lookup: CDR1 SGHRS, CDR2 YFSETQ. The DNA for the CDR3 is TGCGCCAGCAGCCAAAGGGACAGTAACACCGGGGAGCTGTTTTTT. Amino acid sequence: CASSQRDSNTGELFF.

In this sample, this clonotype turned up a few times. The chain carries TRBV3-1 and TRBJ2-7; 7 nucleotides line up with TRBD1. Germline V gives CDR1 LGHDT, CDR2 YNNKEL (reference sequence). The CDR3 contains 12 residues. The V gene end was trimmed by 5 bases and the J gene end by 7 bases; junction bases not matched to a gene: 5. CDR3 bases: TGTGCCAGCAGCTTGACAGGGTGGGAGCAGTACTTC. Translation: CASSLTGWEQYF.

At least ten counts were recorded for this clonotype. The V and J genes are TRBV6-1 and TRBJ2-1; 10 bases map to TRBD2. CDR1 MNHNS and CDR2 SASEGT come from the germline V gene. J gave up 4 bases and V 5 bases, and 2 bases lay outside the gene matches. This CDR3 has 14 amino acids. CDR3 loop: CASSRSGRYNEQFF. CDR3 DNA: TGTGCCAGCAGTCGTAGCGGGAGGTACAATGAGCAGTTCTTC.

This clonotype was counted at least ten times. V is TRBV29-1 and J is TRBJ2-1; a possible D gene is TRBD2 (6 bases). Germline CDR1 SQVTM, CDR2 ANQGSEA. V lost 3 bases and J 9 bases, leaving 18 bases between the germline ends. The CDR3 runs to 14 residues. The CDR3 region has the DNA TGCAGCGTTGATGGAGGGGTCAGGCCTCCTGAGCAGTTCTTC. It yields the protein CSVDGGVRPPEQFF.

This clonotype was seen a few times. V is TRBV5-1 and J is TRBJ2-5; the match to TRBD1 covers 10 bases. V dropped 4 bases and J dropped 3; count of bases not matched to a gene: 6. Germline V CDR1 and CDR2: SGHRS, YFSETQ. The CDR3 length is 15 residues. CDR3 amino acids: CASSPETGGEETQYF. The CDR3 DNA sequence: TGCGCCAGCAGCCCGGAGACAGGGGGCGAAGAGACCCAGTACTTC.

The rearrangement joins TRBV7-6 to TRBJ2-1, with D perhaps assigned TRBD1 or TRBD2 (6 bases each). Trimming pared 5 bases from V and 0 bases from J, leaving 14 bases between. The germline CDR1 and CDR2 sequences are SGHVS and FNYEAQ. The CDR3 extends over 16 amino acids. The CDR3 sequence: CASSRGTPVSYNEQFF. In nucleotides, the CDR3 is TGTGCCAGCAGCCGGGGGACACCCGTCTCCTACAATGAGCAGTTCTTC.

The chain employs TRBV20-1 and TRBJ2-5; D remains ambiguous. V was clipped by 3 bases and J by 2 bases, with 10 bases between them. The CDR3 length is 13 residues. The germline CDR1 and CDR2 sequences are DFQATT and SNEGSKA (reference sequence). The CDR3 region is CSASSGSQETQYF. The CDR3 nucleotides read TGCAGTGCTAGTTCGGGCAGTCAAGAGACCCAGTACTTC.

This clonotype has a count of ten or more. The rearrangement links TRBV7-2 to TRBJ1-1, with no clear D. Between the trimmed V and J ends, which lost 1 base and 3 bases, there was a span of 3 bases. Germline CDR1 reads SGHTA; CDR2 reads FQGNSA. The CDR3 is 12 amino acids. The CDR3 region is CASSLVYTEAFF. The CDR3 nucleotides are TGTGCCAGCAGCTTAGTCTACACTGAAGCTTTCTTT.

This clonotype has at least ten counts. The genes are TRBV29-1 and TRBJ1-2; no definite D call. Trimming shortened V by 4 bases and J by 4 bases, and 7 bases separated the two germline ends. The germline CDR1 and CDR2 sequences are SQVTM and ANQGSEA. The CDR3 spans 11 residues. This chain's CDR3 is CSVVGSYGYTF. In DNA, the CDR3 is TGCAGCGTTGTGGGCTCCTATGGCTACACCTTC.

This clonotype was seen only a few times. The chain links TRBV7-9 to TRBJ2-2, with D perhaps matching TRBD2 (5 bases). Per the germline V gene, CDR1 is SEHNR and CDR2 is FQNEAQ (reference sequence). The V end was cut by 2 bases, the J end by 13 bases, with 17 bases between. The CDR3 covers 14 residues. The CDR3 loop is CASSLILRGSGLFF. The CDR3 DNA is TGTGCCAGCAGCTTAATCCTCCGGGGATCAGGGCTGTTTTTT. The complete variable domain, with remaining parts taken from reference TRBV7-9 and TRBJ2-2, reads DTGVSQNPRHKITKRGQNVTFRCDPISEHNRLYWYRQTLGQGPEFLTYFQNEAQLEKSRLLSDRFSAERPKGSFSTLEIQRTEQGDSAMYLCASSLILRGSGLFFGEGSRLTVL.

This clonotype was seen ten or more times. V and J are TRBV6-5 and TRBJ1-6, with D unclear. CDR3 length: 12 residues. Trimming left V 7 bases short and J 10 bases short, with 11 bases between. Germline CDR1 and CDR2: MNHEY and SVGAGI. This chain's CDR3 is CASTRVGSPLHF. DNA for the CDR3: TGTGCCAGCACCCGGGTAGGATCACCCCTCCACTTT.

There are a few counts of this clonotype. V usage is TRBV9 and J usage is TRBJ2-7, with D possibly being TRBD2 (5 bases). The CDR3 is made up of 13 amino acids. Germline V gives CDR1 SGDLS, CDR2 YYNGEE. V dropped 4 bases and J dropped 3 bases, with 11 bases sitting between them. CDR3 in amino acids: CASSPGSFYEQYF. The CDR3 DNA reads as TGTGCCAGCAGCCCGGGAAGTTTCTACGAGCAGTACTTC.

This clonotype occurred many times. V gene TRBV20-1 combines with J gene TRBJ2-5, with D perhaps TRBD1 or TRBD2 (5 bases each). The germline V and J ends were trimmed by 6 bases and 2 bases, with 19 bases remaining between them. This CDR3 is built from 15 residues. From germline, CDR1 is DFQATT and CDR2 SNEGSKA (reference sequence). The CDR3 region is CSATAAWGSQETQYF. Here the CDR3 DNA reads TGCAGTGCGACTGCCGCATGGGGGAGTCAAGAGACCCAGTACTTC.

This clonotype turned up a few times. The J gene is TRBJ2-7, the V gene TRBV6-2 or TRBV6-3, with D unresolved. In germline, CDR1 is MNHEY, CDR2 SVGEGT. The CDR3 has 15 amino acids. The V gene lost 5 bases and the J gene lost 0 bases, with 14 bases spanning the gap. CDR3 protein: CASSQRRLSSYEQYF. CDR3 coding DNA: TGTGCCAGCAGTCAGAGGCGGTTGAGCTCCTACGAGCAGTACTTC.

This clonotype occurred many times. The V call is TRBV28, the J call TRBJ2-7, with D possibly TRBD2 on 5 matching bases. Germline V gene lookup returns CDR1 MDHEN and CDR2 SYDVKM. Trimming removed 0 bases from V and 3 bases from J, with 18 bases in between. The CDR3 is 17 residues long. The CDR3 sequence: CASSLWDLGSWGYEQYF. The DNA for the CDR3 is TGTGCCAGCAGTTTATGGGATTTGGGGAGTTGGGGCTACGAGCAGTACTTC. Full variable domain (remainder filled in from reference TRBV28 and TRBJ2-7): DVKVTQSSRYLVKRTGEKVFLECVQDMDHENMFWYRQDPGLGLRLIYFSYDVKMKEKGDIPEGYSVSREKKERFSLILESASTNQTSMYLCASSLWDLGSWGYEQYFGPGTRLTVT.